These T cell receptor beta chains were read from a single sample in a study of Ad26.COV2.S vaccination and SARS-CoV-2 variants. Data came from immunoSEQ multiplex PCR; TCRdb stores just in-frame clones and leaves some out. Found here are roughly 380,000 clones, roughly 87% of them singletons; the top ten hold roughly 3.2%. The specimen was peripheral blood, collected in a trial of Ad26.COV2.S vaccine versus placebo. The receptors stem from a person aged 18-65 years who received the Ad26.COV2.S COVID-19 vaccine or a placebo. CDR3s include the opening cysteine and the closing phenylalanine or tryptophan. A D gene is named only where the DNA matches it firmly.

D: .
V: TRBV29-1
CDR3: CSVEPAGSGNTIYF

D: TRBD1
V: TRBV7-9
CDR3: CASSSETGWFQGGYTF

D: .
V: TRBV4-3
CDR3: CASSQEEGWGNEQYF

D: TRBD1
V: TRBV13
CDR3: CASSFGTGPTYEQYF

D: TRBD1
V: TRBV5-6
CDR3: CASSLFPGGRGSRTEAFF

D: .
V: TRBV7-3
CDR3: CASSRQGRDGYTF

D: .
V: TRBV19
CDR3: CASSIAGGRLEKLFF

D: .
V: TRBV6-5
CDR3: CASSYYEGSSIDTQYF

D: .
V: TRBV6-1
CDR3: CASSEAAGPYEQYF

D: TRBD1
V: TRBV6-5
CDR3: CASSYLGQGPEKLFF

D: TRBD1
V: TRBV5-4
CDR3: CASSGEQGREQYF

D: .
V: TRBV15
CDR3: CATSIYRNTEAFF

D: .
V: TRBV5-6
CDR3: CASSLDGFEETQYF

D: TRBD1
V: TRBV5-1
CDR3: CASSNGQGPRGGYTF

D: TRBD1
V: TRBV6-4
CDR3: CASTLSPTGLLTIGYTF

D: TRBD2
V: TRBV4-2
CDR3: CASSPYGGLAGFTDTQYF

D: TRBD2
V: TRBV9
CDR3: CASGTSLYNEQFF

D: TRBD2
V: TRBV5-8
CDR3: CASSEGLAYEQYF